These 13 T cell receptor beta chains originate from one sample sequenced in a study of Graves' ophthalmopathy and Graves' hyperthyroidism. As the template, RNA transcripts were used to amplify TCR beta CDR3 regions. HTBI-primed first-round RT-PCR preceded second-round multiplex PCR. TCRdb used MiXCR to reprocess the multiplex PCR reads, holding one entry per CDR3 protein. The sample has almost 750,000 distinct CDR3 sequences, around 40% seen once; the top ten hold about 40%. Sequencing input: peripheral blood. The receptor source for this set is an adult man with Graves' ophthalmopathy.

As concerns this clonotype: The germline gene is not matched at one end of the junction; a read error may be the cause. CDR3 region: CASSPERAGGFETQYF. Written as DNA, the CDR3 is TGCGCCAGCAGCCCGGAGCGAGCGGGAGGCTTTGAGACCCAGTACTTC. The chain uses TRBV19 and TRBJ2-5, with TRBD2 identical over 9 bases. The CDR3 consists of 16 residues. CDR1 and CDR2 from the germline V gene are LNHDA and SQIVND (reference sequence).

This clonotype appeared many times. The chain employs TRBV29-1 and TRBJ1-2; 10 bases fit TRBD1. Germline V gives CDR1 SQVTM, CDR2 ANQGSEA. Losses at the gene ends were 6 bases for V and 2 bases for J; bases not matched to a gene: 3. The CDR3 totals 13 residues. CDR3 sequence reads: CSVLGQGNYGYTF. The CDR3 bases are TGCAGCGTGCTGGGACAGGGGAACTATGGCTACACCTTC.

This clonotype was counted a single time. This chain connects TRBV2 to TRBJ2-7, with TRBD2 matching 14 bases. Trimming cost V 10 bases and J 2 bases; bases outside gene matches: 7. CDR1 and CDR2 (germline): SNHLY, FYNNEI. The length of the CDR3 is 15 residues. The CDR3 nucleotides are TGTGCCACGACTAGCGGGGGGGGATGGACCTACGAGCAGTACTTC. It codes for CATTSGGGWTYEQYF.

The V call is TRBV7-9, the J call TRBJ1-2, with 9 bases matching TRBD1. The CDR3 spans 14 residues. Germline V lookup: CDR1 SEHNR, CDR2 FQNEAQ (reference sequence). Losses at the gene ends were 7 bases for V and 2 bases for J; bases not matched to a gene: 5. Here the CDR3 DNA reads TGTGCCAGCACTGGGGACAGGGCCAACTATGGCTACACCTTC. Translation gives CASTGDRANYGYTF.

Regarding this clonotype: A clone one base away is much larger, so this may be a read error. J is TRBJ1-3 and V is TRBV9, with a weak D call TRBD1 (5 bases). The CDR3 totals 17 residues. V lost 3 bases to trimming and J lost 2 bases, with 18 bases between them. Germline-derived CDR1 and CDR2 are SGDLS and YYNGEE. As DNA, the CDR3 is TGTGCCAGCAGCGACACACCTTGGGACGGGACTGGAAACACCATATATTTT. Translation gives CASSDTPWDGTGNTIYF.

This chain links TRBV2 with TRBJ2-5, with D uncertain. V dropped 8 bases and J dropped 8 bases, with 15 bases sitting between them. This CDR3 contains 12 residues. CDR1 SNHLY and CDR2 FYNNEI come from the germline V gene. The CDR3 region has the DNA TGTGCCAGCCGCCCTCGCGCCGGAACCCAGTACTTC. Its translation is CASRPRAGTQYF. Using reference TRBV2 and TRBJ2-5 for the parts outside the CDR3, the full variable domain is EPEVTQTPSHQVTQMGQEVILRCVPISNHLYFYWYRQILGQKVEFLVSFYNNEISEKSEIFDDQFSVERPDGSNFTLKIRSTKLEDSAMYFCASRPRAGTQYFGPGTRLLVL.

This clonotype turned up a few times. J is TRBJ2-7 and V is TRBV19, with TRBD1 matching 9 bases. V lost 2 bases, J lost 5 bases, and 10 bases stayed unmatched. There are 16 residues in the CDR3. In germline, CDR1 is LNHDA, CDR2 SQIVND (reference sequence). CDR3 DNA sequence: TGTGCCAGTAGTATAACTACTGGGACAGGGACGGACGAGCAGTACTTC. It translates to CASSITTGTGTDEQYF.

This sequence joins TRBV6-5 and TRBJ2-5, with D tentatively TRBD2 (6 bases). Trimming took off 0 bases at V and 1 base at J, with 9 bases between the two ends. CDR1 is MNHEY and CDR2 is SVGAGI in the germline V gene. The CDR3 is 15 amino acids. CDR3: CASSYSGLSQETQYF. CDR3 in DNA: TGTGCCAGCAGTTACTCAGGACTATCCCAAGAGACCCAGTACTTC.

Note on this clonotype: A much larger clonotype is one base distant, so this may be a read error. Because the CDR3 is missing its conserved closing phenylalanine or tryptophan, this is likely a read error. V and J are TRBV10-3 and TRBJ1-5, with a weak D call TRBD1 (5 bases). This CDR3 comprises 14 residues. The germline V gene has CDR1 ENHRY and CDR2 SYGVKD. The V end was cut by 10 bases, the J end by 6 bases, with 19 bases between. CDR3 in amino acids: CASRPEEGLQPQHL. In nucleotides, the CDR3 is TGTGCCAGCAGGCCCGAGGAGGGGCTTCAGCCCCAGCATCTT.

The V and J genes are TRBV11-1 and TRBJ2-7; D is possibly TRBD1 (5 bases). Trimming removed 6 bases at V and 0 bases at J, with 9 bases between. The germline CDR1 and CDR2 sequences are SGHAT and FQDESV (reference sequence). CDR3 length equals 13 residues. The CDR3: CASRKDSSYEQYF. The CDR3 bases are TGTGCCAGCAGAAAAGACAGCTCCTACGAGCAGTACTTC.

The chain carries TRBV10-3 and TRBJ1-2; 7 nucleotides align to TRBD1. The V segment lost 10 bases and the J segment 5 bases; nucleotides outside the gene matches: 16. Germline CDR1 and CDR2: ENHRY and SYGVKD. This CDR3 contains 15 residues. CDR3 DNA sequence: TGTGCCAGCAGCCAAGAGAAGGGACAGATTTATGGCTACACCTTC. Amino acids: CASSQEKGQIYGYTF.

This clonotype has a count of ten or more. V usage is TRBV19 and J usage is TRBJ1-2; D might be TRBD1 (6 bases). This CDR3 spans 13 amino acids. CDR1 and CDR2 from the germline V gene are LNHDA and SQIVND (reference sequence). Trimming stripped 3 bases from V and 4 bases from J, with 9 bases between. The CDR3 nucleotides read TGTGCCAGTAGTATTGACAGGAGCTATGGCTACACCTTC. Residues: CASSIDRSYGYTF.

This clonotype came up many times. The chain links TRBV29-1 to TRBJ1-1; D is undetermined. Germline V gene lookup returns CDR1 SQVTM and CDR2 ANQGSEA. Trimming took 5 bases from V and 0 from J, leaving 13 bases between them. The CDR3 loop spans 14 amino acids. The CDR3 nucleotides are TGCAGCGTTACAACCAAACAGATGAACACTGAAGCTTTCTTT. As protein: CSVTTKQMNTEAFF.